This T cell receptor (beta chain) was sequenced for a study of control samples from healthy donors and cancer patients. Generated by immunoSEQ multiplex PCR, the TCRdb table keeps only in-frame clones and is missing some. The table lists about 130,000 clones, about 93% of them singletons. In germline, CDR1 is SGHTA, CDR2 FQGNSA. V was clipped by 6 bases and J by 8 bases; unmatched bases: 9. CDR3 size: 13 residues. Sequencing was done on a sample of PBMCs. This clonotype was sampled from a man aged 55 to 69 with colorectal cancer. The chain is built from TRBV7-2 and TRBJ1-2, with 7 positions matching TRBD1. The CDR3: CASRTTGVGGYTF. CDR3 nucleotides: TGTGCCAGCAGAACCACAGGGGTTGGGGGCTACACCTTC.